The rows below give T cell receptor beta chains drawn from one sample of a study of cytomegalovirus exposure and HLA in healthy donors. Produced via immunoSEQ multiplex PCR; TCRdb's table is partial and in-frame only. This sample has about 150,000 clones; roughly 80% occur once, and the top ten carry approximately 5.5%. The sample consisted of PBMCs. The source of these receptors is a young man in good health and CMV-seropositive. Each CDR3 is given with its conserved first and last residue. D genes are given only for firm matches. Only some rows state a clone size, as once, few, many or a class for expanded clones.

v_call: TRBV4-3; cdr3_length: 19; clone_size: NA; j_call: TRBJ1-2; d_call: TRBD1; cdr3_nt: TGCGCCAGCAGCCAAGAACGGAGACAGGGTCGAGGGCAGGACTATGGCTACACCTTC; cdr3_aa: CASSQERRQGRGQDYGYTF
v_call: TRBV6-5; cdr3_length: 15; clone_size: NA; j_call: TRBJ1-1; d_call: NA; cdr3_nt: TGTGCCAGCAGTTATGGGGCCAGGAAGAACACTGAAGCTTTCTTT; cdr3_aa: CASSYGARKNTEAFF
v_call: TRBV30; cdr3_length: 13; clone_size: NA; j_call: TRBJ2-7; d_call: TRBD1; cdr3_nt: TGTGCCTGGGGGTCCGGGACAGTGGGCGAGCAGTACTTC; cdr3_aa: CAWGSGTVGEQYF
v_call: TRBV11-2; cdr3_length: 15; clone_size: NA; j_call: TRBJ2-7; d_call: TRBD1; cdr3_nt: TGTGCCAGCAGCCACTGGAAGGACAGGGGTTACGAGCAGTACTTC; cdr3_aa: CASSHWKDRGYEQYF
v_call: TRBV12-2; cdr3_length: 15; clone_size: NA; j_call: TRBJ2-1; d_call: NA; cdr3_nt: TGTGCAGGTAGCGGAGACGGATTCTCCTACAATGAGCAGTTCTTC; cdr3_aa: CAGSGDGFSYNEQFF
v_call: TRBV4-1; cdr3_length: 15; clone_size: NA; j_call: TRBJ2-3; d_call: NA; cdr3_nt: TGCGCCAGCAGCCAAGATGGCAGTATCACAGATACGCAGTATTTT; cdr3_aa: CASSQDGSITDTQYF
v_call: TRBV27; cdr3_length: 14; clone_size: NA; j_call: TRBJ2-3; d_call: TRBD2; cdr3_nt: TGTGCCAGCAGTTTAACTAGCGGCACAGATACGCAGTATTTT; cdr3_aa: CASSLTSGTDTQYF
v_call: TRBV2; cdr3_length: 14; clone_size: NA; j_call: TRBJ1-5; d_call: NA; cdr3_nt: TGTGCCAGCAACAGGAATCAGGGAAATCAGCCCCAGCATTTT; cdr3_aa: CASNRNQGNQPQHF
v_call: TRBV9; cdr3_length: 16; clone_size: NA; j_call: TRBJ1-5; d_call: NA; cdr3_nt: TGTGCCAGCAGCGTAGGGAACGGGGATAGCAATCAGCCCCAGCATTTT; cdr3_aa: CASSVGNGDSNQPQHF
v_call: TRBV19; cdr3_length: 14; clone_size: NA; j_call: TRBJ2-7; d_call: TRBD1; cdr3_nt: TGTGCCAGTAGCCACAGGGGCGACTTCTACGAGCAGTACTTC; cdr3_aa: CASSHRGDFYEQYF
v_call: TRBV13; cdr3_length: 14; clone_size: NA; j_call: TRBJ2-5; d_call: TRBD1; cdr3_nt: TGTGCCAGCAGCTTAGTGGGACAGCAAGAGACCCAGTACTTC; cdr3_aa: CASSLVGQQETQYF
v_call: TRBV27; cdr3_length: 13; clone_size: NA; j_call: TRBJ2-1; d_call: NA; cdr3_nt: TGTGCCAGCAGAAGGGAGAGGTACAATGAGCAGTTCTTC; cdr3_aa: CASRRERYNEQFF
v_call: TRBV29-1; cdr3_length: 15; clone_size: NA; j_call: TRBJ2-5; d_call: NA; cdr3_nt: TGCAGCGTTCTAAAGGTGTCTAGGCGCCAAGAGACCCAGTACTTC; cdr3_aa: CSVLKVSRRQETQYF
v_call: TRBV27; cdr3_length: 17; clone_size: NA; j_call: TRBJ2-2; d_call: TRBD1; cdr3_nt: TGTGCCAGCAGCCAGTCCGGGACAGGTGGGAACACCGGGGAGCTGTTTTTT; cdr3_aa: CASSQSGTGGNTGELFF
v_call: TRBV5-4; cdr3_length: 13; clone_size: once; j_call: TRBJ2-5; d_call: NA; cdr3_nt: TGTGCCAGCAGCCTCGGACAGCAAGAGACCCAGTACTTC; cdr3_aa: CASSLGQQETQYF
v_call: TRBV6-5; cdr3_length: 14; clone_size: NA; j_call: TRBJ1-5; d_call: TRBD1; cdr3_nt: TGTGCCAGCAGTGGGGACAGAAGCAATCAGCCCCAGCATTTT; cdr3_aa: CASSGDRSNQPQHF
v_call: TRBV7-9; cdr3_length: 14; clone_size: few; j_call: TRBJ2-7; d_call: NA; cdr3_nt: TGTGCCAGCAGCCCTAACGGGGGACTCTACGAGCAGTACTTC; cdr3_aa: CASSPNGGLYEQYF
v_call: TRBV19; cdr3_length: 13; clone_size: NA; j_call: TRBJ2-2; d_call: NA; cdr3_nt: TGTGCCAGTAACCCAACAGGGACCGGGGAGCTGTTTTTT; cdr3_aa: CASNPTGTGELFF
v_call: TRBV21-1; cdr3_length: 12; clone_size: few; j_call: TRBJ1-1; d_call: NA; cdr3_nt: TGTGCTGGGGACAGGGCGAGCACTGAAGCTTTCTTT; cdr3_aa: CAGDRASTEAFF
v_call: TRBV27; cdr3_length: 13; clone_size: NA; j_call: TRBJ1-2; d_call: NA; cdr3_nt: TGTGCCAGCAGAAGAGGGGGAGACTATGGCTACACCTTC; cdr3_aa: CASRRGGDYGYTF
v_call: TRBV11-2; cdr3_length: 14; clone_size: few; j_call: TRBJ2-7; d_call: TRBD1; cdr3_nt: TGTGCCAGCAGCTTCGGGACAGAGAACTACGAGCAGTACTTC; cdr3_aa: CASSFGTENYEQYF
v_call: TRBV5-4; cdr3_length: 13; clone_size: NA; j_call: TRBJ2-5; d_call: TRBD1; cdr3_nt: TGTGCCAGCAGCTACGGGACAGAAGAGACCCAGTACTTC; cdr3_aa: CASSYGTEETQYF
v_call: TRBV7-9; cdr3_length: 16; clone_size: once; j_call: TRBJ1-1; d_call: TRBD1; cdr3_nt: TGTGCCAGCAGCGACCATCCGGGACAGCTGAACACTGAAGCTTTCTTT; cdr3_aa: CASSDHPGQLNTEAFF
v_call: TRBV6-1; cdr3_length: 14; clone_size: NA; j_call: TRBJ1-1; d_call: TRBD1; cdr3_nt: TGTGCCACCTGTAACAGGGGGCATAACACTGAAGCTTTCTTT; cdr3_aa: CATCNRGHNTEAFF
v_call: TRBV6-6; cdr3_length: 16; clone_size: NA; j_call: TRBJ1-2; d_call: NA; cdr3_nt: TGTGCCAGCAGTGCTTATGGGGGGTCGCTTGGCTATGGCTACACCTTC; cdr3_aa: CASSAYGGSLGYGYTF
v_call: TRBV30; cdr3_length: 14; clone_size: NA; j_call: TRBJ1-5; d_call: NA; cdr3_nt: TGTGCCTGGAGTTTAAGCAGGGGCAATCAGCCCCAGCATTTT; cdr3_aa: CAWSLSRGNQPQHF
v_call: TRBV7-9; cdr3_length: 13; clone_size: NA; j_call: TRBJ1-1; d_call: NA; cdr3_nt: TGTGCCAGCAGCTTTGCGGGGGACACTGAAGCTTTCTTT; cdr3_aa: CASSFAGDTEAFF
v_call: TRBV16; cdr3_length: 13; clone_size: NA; j_call: TRBJ2-1; d_call: NA; cdr3_nt: TGTGCCAGCAGCCAACTCCAGGGGGGTGAGCAGTTCTTC; cdr3_aa: CASSQLQGGEQFF
v_call: TRBV6-4; cdr3_length: 18; clone_size: NA; j_call: TRBJ2-3; d_call: NA; cdr3_nt: TGTGCCAGCAGTGACTTCCGGTACGAGGGTTGGGAGGCAGATACGCAGTATTTT; cdr3_aa: CASSDFRYEGWEADTQYF
v_call: TRBV7-2; cdr3_length: 13; clone_size: NA; j_call: TRBJ1-2; d_call: NA; cdr3_nt: TGTGCCAGCAGCTTTTCGACAGCTCATGGCTACACCTTC; cdr3_aa: CASSFSTAHGYTF
v_call: TRBV28; cdr3_length: 15; clone_size: NA; j_call: TRBJ2-5; d_call: NA; cdr3_nt: TGTGCCAGCAGTGGACCCGGGACTCGAGGGCAGACCCAGTACTTC; cdr3_aa: CASSGPGTRGQTQYF
v_call: TRBV6-5; cdr3_length: 14; clone_size: once; j_call: TRBJ1-5; d_call: NA; cdr3_nt: TGTGCCAGCAGTTACGGCGGGGATAATCAGCCCCAGCATTTT; cdr3_aa: CASSYGGDNQPQHF
v_call: TRBV25-1; cdr3_length: 14; clone_size: NA; j_call: TRBJ2-5; d_call: NA; cdr3_nt: TGTGCCAGCAGTGTGGGAGGACTCCAAGAGACCCAGTACTTC; cdr3_aa: CASSVGGLQETQYF
v_call: TRBV11-2; cdr3_length: 14; clone_size: once; j_call: TRBJ2-3; d_call: NA; cdr3_nt: TGTGCCAGCAGCCGGGGTGGGGGCACAGATACGCAGTATTTT; cdr3_aa: CASSRGGGTDTQYF
v_call: TRBV11-3; cdr3_length: 16; clone_size: few; j_call: TRBJ2-1; d_call: TRBD2; cdr3_nt: TGTGCCAGCAGCGCACGGACTAGCGGGAGGGCAGATGAGCAGTTCTTC; cdr3_aa: CASSARTSGRADEQFF
v_call: TRBV30; cdr3_length: 14; clone_size: NA; j_call: TRBJ2-7; d_call: NA; cdr3_nt: TGTGCCTGGGATTCACAGGTAATGGCACACGAGCAGTACTTC; cdr3_aa: CAWDSQVMAHEQYF
v_call: TRBV28; cdr3_length: 15; clone_size: NA; j_call: TRBJ1-1; d_call: NA; cdr3_nt: TGTGCCAGCAGTCTTGCGGGGGGCTCGAACACTGAAGCTTTCTTT; cdr3_aa: CASSLAGGSNTEAFF